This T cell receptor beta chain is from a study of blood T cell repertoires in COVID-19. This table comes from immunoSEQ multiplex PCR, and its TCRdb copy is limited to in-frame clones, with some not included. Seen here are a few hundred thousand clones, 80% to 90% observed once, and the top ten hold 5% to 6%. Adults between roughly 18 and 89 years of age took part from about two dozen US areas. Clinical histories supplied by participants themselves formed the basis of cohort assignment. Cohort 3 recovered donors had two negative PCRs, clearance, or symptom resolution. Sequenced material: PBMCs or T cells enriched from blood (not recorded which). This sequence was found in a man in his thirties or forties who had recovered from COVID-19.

The CDR3, as DNA: TGCGCCAGCAGTAAACACAGGGGGCGGGAATACGAGCAGTACTTC. Its translation: CASSKHRGREYEQYF. J is TRBJ2-7 and V is TRBV10-1; TRBD1 matches at 9 bases. The CDR3 sequence is 15 residues long. Trimming at V came to 5 bases and at J to 4 bases, leaving 9 bases not matched to a gene. Germline V gives CDR1 WNHNN, CDR2 SYGVQD (reference sequence).